This T cell receptor (beta chain) was recovered during a study of blood T cell repertoires in COVID-19. CDR1 and CDR2 from the germline V gene are GTSNPN and SVGIG (reference sequence). V lost 6 bases to trimming and J lost 4 bases, with 10 bases between them. The CDR3 has 13 residues. Using immunoSEQ multiplex PCR, the repertoire was profiled, and TCRdb retains in-frame clones only, with some absent. The data contain about 380,000 clones, more than 75% of them singletons. Enrolled through a virtual design, the participants were between roughly 18 and 95 years of age and came from about two dozen US areas. Participants were placed into cohorts based on the clinical history they reported.

The chain uses TRBV30 and TRBJ1-6; D is ambiguous. The TCR sequence derives from a woman younger than 30 who had recovered from COVID-19. Sequencing was done on a sample of PBMCs or T cells enriched from blood (not recorded which). This CDR3 reads CACSGIYNSPLHF. The CDR3 DNA reads TGTGCCTGCTCGGGGATTTATAATTCACCCCTCCACTTT.